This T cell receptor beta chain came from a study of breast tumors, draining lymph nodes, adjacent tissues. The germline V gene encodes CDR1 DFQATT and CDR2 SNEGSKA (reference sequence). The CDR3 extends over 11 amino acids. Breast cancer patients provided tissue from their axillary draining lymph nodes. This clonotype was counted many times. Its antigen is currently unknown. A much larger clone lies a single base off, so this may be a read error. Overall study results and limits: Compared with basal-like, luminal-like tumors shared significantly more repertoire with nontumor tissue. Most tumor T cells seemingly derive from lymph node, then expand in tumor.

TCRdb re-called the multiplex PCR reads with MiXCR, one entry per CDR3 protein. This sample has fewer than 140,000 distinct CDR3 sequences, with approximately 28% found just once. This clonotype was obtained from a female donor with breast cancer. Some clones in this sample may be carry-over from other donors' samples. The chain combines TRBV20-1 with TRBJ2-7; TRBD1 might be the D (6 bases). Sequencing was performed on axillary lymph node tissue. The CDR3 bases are TGCAGTCCAGGGGAGAGGGCCGAGCAGTCCTTC. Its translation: CSPGERAEQSF.